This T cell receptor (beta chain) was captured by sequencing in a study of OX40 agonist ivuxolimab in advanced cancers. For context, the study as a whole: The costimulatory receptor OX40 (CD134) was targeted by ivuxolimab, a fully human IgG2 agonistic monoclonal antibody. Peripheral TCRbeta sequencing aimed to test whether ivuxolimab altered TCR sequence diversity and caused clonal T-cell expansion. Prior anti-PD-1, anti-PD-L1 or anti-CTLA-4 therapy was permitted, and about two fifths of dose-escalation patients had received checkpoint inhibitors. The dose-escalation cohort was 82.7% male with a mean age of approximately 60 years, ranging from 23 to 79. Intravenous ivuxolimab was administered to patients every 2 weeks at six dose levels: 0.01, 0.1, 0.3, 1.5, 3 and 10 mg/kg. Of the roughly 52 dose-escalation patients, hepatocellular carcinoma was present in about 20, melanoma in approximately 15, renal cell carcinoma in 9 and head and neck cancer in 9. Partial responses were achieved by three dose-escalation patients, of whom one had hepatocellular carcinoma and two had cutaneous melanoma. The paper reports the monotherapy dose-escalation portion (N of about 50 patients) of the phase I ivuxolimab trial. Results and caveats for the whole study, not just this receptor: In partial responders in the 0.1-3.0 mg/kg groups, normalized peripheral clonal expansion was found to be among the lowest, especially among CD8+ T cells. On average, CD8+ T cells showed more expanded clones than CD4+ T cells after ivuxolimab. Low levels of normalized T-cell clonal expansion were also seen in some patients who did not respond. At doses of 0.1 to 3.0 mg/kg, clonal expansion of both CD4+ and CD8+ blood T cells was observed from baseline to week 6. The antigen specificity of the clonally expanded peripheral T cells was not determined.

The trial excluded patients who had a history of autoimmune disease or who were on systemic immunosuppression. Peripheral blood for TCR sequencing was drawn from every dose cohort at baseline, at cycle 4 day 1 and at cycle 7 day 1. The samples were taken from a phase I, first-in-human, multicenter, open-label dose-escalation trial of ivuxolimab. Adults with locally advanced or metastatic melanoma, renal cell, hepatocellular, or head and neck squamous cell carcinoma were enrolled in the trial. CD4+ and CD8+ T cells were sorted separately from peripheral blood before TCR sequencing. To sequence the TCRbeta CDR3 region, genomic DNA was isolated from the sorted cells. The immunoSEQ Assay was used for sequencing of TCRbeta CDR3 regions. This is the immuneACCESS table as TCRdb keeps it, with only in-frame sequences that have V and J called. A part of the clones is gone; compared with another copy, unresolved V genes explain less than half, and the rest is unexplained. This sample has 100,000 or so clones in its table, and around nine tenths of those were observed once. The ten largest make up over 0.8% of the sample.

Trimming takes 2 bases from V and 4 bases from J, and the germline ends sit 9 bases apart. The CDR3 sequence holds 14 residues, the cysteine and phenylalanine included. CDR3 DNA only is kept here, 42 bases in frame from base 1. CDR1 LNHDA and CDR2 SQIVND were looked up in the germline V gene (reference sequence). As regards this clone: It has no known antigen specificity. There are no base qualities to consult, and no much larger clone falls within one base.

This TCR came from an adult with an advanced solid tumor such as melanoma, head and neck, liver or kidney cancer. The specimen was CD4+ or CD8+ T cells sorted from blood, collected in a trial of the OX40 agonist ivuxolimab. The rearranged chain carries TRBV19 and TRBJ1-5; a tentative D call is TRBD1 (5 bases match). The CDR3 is CASSISGWNQPQHF. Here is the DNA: TGTGCCAGTAGTATATCAGGGTGGAATCAGCCCCAGCATTTT.